The 22 T cell receptor beta chains listed next were all sequenced from one sample in a study of ipilimumab plus nivolumab after autologous stem cell transplantation. Measured with immunoSEQ multiplex PCR; TCRdb has only the in-frame clones, and not every one. The sample records fewer than 30,000 clones, more than 70% being singletons. This specimen consisted of PBMCs, obtained in a trial of ipilimumab plus nivolumab as post-transplant consolidation. These TCRs come from a male donor with diffuse large B-cell lymphoma.

This clone was picked up one time. This chain links TRBV7-9 with TRBJ2-2; D unresolved. The CDR3 sequence is 13 residues long. V lost 5 bases and J 3 bases, leaving 7 bases between the germline ends. From germline, CDR1 is SEHNR and CDR2 FQNEAQ (reference sequence). The chain's CDR3 is CASSRQDTGELFF. DNA for the CDR3: TGTGCCAGCAGCAGACAAGACACCGGGGAGCTGTTTTTT.

This clone turned up a few times. The chain combines TRBV18 with TRBJ1-2; maybe TRBD1 (6 bases). Germline V gene sequence: CDR1 KGHSH, CDR2 LQKENI. Deletions cut 5 bases from V and 3 bases from J, with 13 bases between. The CDR3 has 14 residues. The CDR3 sequence is CASSTRTAYYGYTF. CDR3 nucleotide sequence: TGTGCCAGCTCAACCAGGACAGCCTACTATGGCTACACCTTC.

The chain has TRBV27 and TRBJ2-7, with 7 bases fitting TRBD1. The CDR3 loop spans 17 amino acids. The germline V gene encodes CDR1 MNHEY and CDR2 SMNVEV (reference sequence). V gave up 5 bases and J gave up 2 bases; unmatched junction bases: 15. The CDR3 DNA reads TGTGCCAGCAGTCCAAAGAGAAGACTAACAGGGGCCTACGAGCAGTACTTC. Protein: CASSPKRRLTGAYEQYF.

The chain is built from TRBV9 and TRBJ2-2, with 7 bases fitting TRBD1. CDR1 is SGDLS and CDR2 is YYNGEE in the germline V gene. CDR3 length: 14 amino acids. Unmatched junction bases numbered 1, after V lost 4 bases and J lost 1 base. This CDR3 reads CASSRTGNTGELFF. Written as DNA, the CDR3 is TGTGCCAGCAGCCGGACAGGGAACACCGGGGAGCTGTTTTTT.

The chain joins TRBV9 to TRBJ1-2; D not certain. Germline assignment: CDR1 SGDLS and CDR2 YYNGEE. Trimming removed 0 bases at V and 3 bases at J, with 6 bases between. The CDR3 consists of 13 residues. CDR3: CASSVDGHYGYTF. The DNA for the CDR3 is TGTGCCAGCAGCGTAGATGGACACTATGGCTACACCTTC.

The chain couples TRBV4-2 to TRBJ1-6, with 8 bases that match TRBD1. The CDR3 is 14 residues long. Germline V CDR1 and CDR2: LGHNA, YNFKEQ. V was clipped by 0 bases and J by 10 bases; unmatched bases: 2. In DNA, the CDR3 is TGTGCCAGCAGCCAAGAGACAGGGGTGTCACCCCTCCACTTT. This gives the protein CASSQETGVSPLHF.

Worth noting for this clone: Compared with germline, one end of the junction differs, possibly owing to a read error. This chain joins TRBV19 and TRBJ2-1; tentative D call: TRBD2 (5 bases). CDR3 length: 15 amino acids. Germline CDR1 is LNHDA and CDR2 is SQIVND (reference sequence). CDR3: CASSRSGSDYDEQFF. For the CDR3, the DNA is TGTGCCAGTAGTCGATCCGGTTCCGACTACGATGAGCAGTTCTTC.

This chain connects TRBV5-1 to TRBJ2-1; 11 nucleotides match TRBD1. V lost 2 bases and J lost 6; bases outside the gene matches: 4. Germline CDR1 SGHRS, CDR2 YFSETQ. The CDR3 covers 15 residues. CDR3 bases: TGCGCCAGCAGCTTAACGGGACAGGGGGGCAATGAGCAGTTCTTC. Its translation is CASSLTGQGGNEQFF.

This chain joins TRBV5-4 and TRBJ2-7; TRBD1 matches at 11 bases. CDR1 and CDR2 from the germline V gene are SGHNT and YYREEE (reference sequence). There are 14 residues in the CDR3. V trimming: 5 bases; J trimming: 4 bases; junction bases outside the gene matches: 5. The CDR3 DNA reads as TGTGCCAGCAGTTCGGACAGGGGGCGGTACGAGCAGTACTTC. Translation gives CASSSDRGRYEQYF.

The chain is built from TRBV6-5 and TRBJ2-2; D is ambiguous. The germline V and J ends were trimmed by 7 bases and 6 bases, with 6 bases remaining between them. Germline-derived CDR1 and CDR2 are MNHEY and SVGAGI. This CDR3 is 11 amino acids long. The chain's CDR3 is CASTTSGELFF. The CDR3, as DNA: TGTGCCAGCACTACGTCCGGGGAGCTGTTTTTT.

The gene calls are TRBV6-1 and TRBJ2-7; D is perhaps TRBD1 (5 bases). There are 13 residues in the CDR3. The V gene's germline CDR1 is MNHNS and CDR2 SASEGT. Trimming pared 1 base from V and 3 bases from J, leaving 7 bases between. The CDR3 spells CASSEEGFYEQYF. CDR3 sequence (DNA): TGTGCCAGCAGTGAAGAGGGGTTCTACGAGCAGTACTTC.

The chain joins TRBV2 to TRBJ2-2; a weak D match, TRBD1 (6 bases). The CDR3 is 16 residues long. Trimming cost V 2 bases and J 5 bases, with 15 bases left between them. Germline V gives CDR1 SNHLY, CDR2 FYNNEI. CDR3 DNA: TGTGCCAGCAGTGAATTCACAGGGAGTGGGACCGGGGAGCTGTTTTTT. The encoded protein is CASSEFTGSGTGELFF.

This rearrangement joins TRBV7-2 to TRBJ2-1; perhaps TRBD1 as D (5 bases). This CDR3 is built from 15 residues. V was pared by 1 base and J by 4 bases, with 11 bases between. Germline CDR1 is SGHTA and CDR2 is FQGNSA. CDR3 coding DNA: TGTGCCAGCAGCTTAGGGGGATCAGGGTACAATGAGCAGTTCTTC. It yields the protein CASSLGGSGYNEQFF.

The genes are TRBV5-6 and TRBJ2-3; 10 nucleotides align to TRBD2. Germline CDR1 and CDR2: SGHDT and YYEEEE. The CDR3 sequence is 15 residues long. The ends lost 0 bases at V and 3 bases at J; junction bases unmatched: 1. The CDR3 DNA is TGTGCCAGCAGCTTGGAACTAGCGGGGACAGATACGCAGTATTTT. It codes for CASSLELAGTDTQYF.

The CDR3 spells CASSLGTLEAFF. For the CDR3, the DNA is TGTGCCAGCAGCTTAGGTACCCTGGAAGCTTTCTTT. The chain joins TRBV7-9 to TRBJ1-1; no clear D gene. Between the trimmed V and J ends, which lost 1 base and 8 bases, there was a span of 8 bases. Germline V gene lookup returns CDR1 SEHNR and CDR2 FQNEAQ (reference sequence). The length of the CDR3 is 12 residues.

The rearrangement links TRBV7-2 to TRBJ1-6, with a tentative D call TRBD1 (6 bases). The germline V gene encodes CDR1 SGHTA and CDR2 FQGNSA. The CDR3 is made up of 15 amino acids. With 5 bases removed from V and 2 bases from J, the gap between germline ends came to 10 bases. CDR3 region: CASSAWTAYNSPLHF. The CDR3 DNA reads TGTGCCAGCAGCGCCTGGACAGCCTATAATTCACCCCTCCACTTT.

This clone was seen only a few times. This chain joins TRBV15 and TRBJ2-3; D is possibly TRBD1 or TRBD2 (5 bases each). CDR1 is LNHNV and CDR2 is YYDKDF in the germline V gene (reference sequence). CDR3 length: 16 amino acids. V was cut by 1 base and J by 6 bases, with 17 bases left in between. CDR3 sequence reads: CATSRARDLLWDTQYF. The DNA of the CDR3 is TGTGCCACCAGCAGAGCTCGGGACCTATTGTGGGATACGCAGTATTTT.

The rearrangement joins TRBV5-4 to TRBJ2-5; 12 nucleotides line up with TRBD2. V was pared by 1 base and J by 1 base, with 2 bases of the junction left unmatched. Germline lookup yields CDR1 SGHNT and CDR2 YYREEE (reference sequence). The CDR3 covers 16 residues. The CDR3 loop is CASSLRLAGAQETQYF. The CDR3, as DNA: TGTGCCAGCAGCTTGCGACTAGCGGGGGCCCAAGAGACCCAGTACTTC.

This chain connects TRBV7-9 to TRBJ1-6, with D hard to call. Looked up from germline, CDR1 is SEHNR and CDR2 is FQNEAQ (reference sequence). This CDR3 has 13 amino acids. The germline V and J ends were trimmed by 5 bases and 8 bases, with 10 bases remaining between them. Here the CDR3 reads CASSRSWYSPLHF. The DNA for the CDR3 is TGTGCCAGCAGCCGTAGTTGGTATTCACCCCTCCACTTT.

V usage is TRBV30 and J usage is TRBJ2-3; TRBD1 matches 8 bases. The germline V gene encodes CDR1 GTSNPN and CDR2 SVGIG (reference sequence). There are 15 residues in the CDR3. The trim removed 1 base at V and 0 bases at J, leaving 3 bases unmatched. The CDR3 protein is CAWSGGDRSTDTQYF. The CDR3 DNA reads TGTGCCTGGAGTGGAGGGGACAGGAGCACAGATACGCAGTATTTT.

The V and J genes are TRBV7-2 and TRBJ2-5; 7 nucleotides match TRBD2. Germline V gene lookup returns CDR1 SGHTA and CDR2 FQGNSA. This CDR3 spans 15 amino acids. Unmatched junction bases numbered 7, after V lost 5 bases and J lost 1 base. The DNA for the CDR3 is TGTGCCAGCAGCCCATGGGCTAGCGGCCAAGAGACCCAGTACTTC. It specifies CASSPWASGQETQYF.

In this sample, this clone turned up a few times. The chain recombines TRBV10-3 with TRBJ2-7, with D possibly being TRBD1 (6 bases). Looked up from germline, CDR1 is ENHRY and CDR2 is SYGVKD. This CDR3 contains 15 residues. The V end was cut by 6 bases, the J end by 3 bases, with 18 bases between. The CDR3 DNA sequence: TGTGCCATCAGCCCGACAGGAGGAGTGGTCTACGAGCAGTACTTC. The encoded protein is CAISPTGGVVYEQYF.